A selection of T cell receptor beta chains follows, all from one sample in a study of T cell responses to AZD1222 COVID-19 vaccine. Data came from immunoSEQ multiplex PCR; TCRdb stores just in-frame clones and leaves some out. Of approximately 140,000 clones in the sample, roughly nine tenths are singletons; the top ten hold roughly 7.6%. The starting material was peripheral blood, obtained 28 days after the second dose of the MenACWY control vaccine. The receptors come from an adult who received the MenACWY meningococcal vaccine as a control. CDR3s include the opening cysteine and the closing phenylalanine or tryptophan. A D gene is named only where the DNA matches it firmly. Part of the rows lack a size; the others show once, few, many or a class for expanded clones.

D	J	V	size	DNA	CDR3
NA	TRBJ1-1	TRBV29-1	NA	TGCAGCGGGGGGAACACTGAAGCTTTCTTT	CSGGNTEAFF
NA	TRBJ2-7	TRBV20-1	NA	TGCAGTGCTGGCCTTGTAAGTCAGCAGTACTTC	CSAGLVSQQYF
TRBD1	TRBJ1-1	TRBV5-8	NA	TGTGCCAGCAGTCCCGGGACAGGACGGTTCACTGAAGCTTTCTTT	CASSPGTGRFTEAFF
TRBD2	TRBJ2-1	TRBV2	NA	TGTGCCAGCAGGATACTAGCGGGGGCGGAGCAGTTCTTC	CASRILAGAEQFF
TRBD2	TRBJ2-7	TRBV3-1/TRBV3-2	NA	TGTGCCAGCAGCCAGGGGGGGGCCTACGAGCAGTACTTC	CASSQGGAYEQYF
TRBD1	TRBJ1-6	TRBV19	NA	TGTGCCAGTAGTACTGGGACAGGCAATAATTCACCCCTCCACTTT	CASSTGTGNNSPLHF
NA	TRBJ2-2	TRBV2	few	TGTGCCAGCAGGGCGGACCTAATAAACACCGGGGAGCTGTTTTTT	CASRADLINTGELFF
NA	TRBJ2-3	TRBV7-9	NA	TGTGCCAGCTCGCGGAGCACAGATACGCAGTATTTT	CASSRSTDTQYF
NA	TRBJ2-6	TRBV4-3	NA	TGCGCCAGCAGCCAAGGTGGACAGATCTCTGGGGCCAACGTCCTGACTTTC	CASSQGGQISGANVLTF
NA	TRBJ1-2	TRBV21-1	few	TGTGCCAGCAGCGCCACAGGCCCCAATGGCTACACCTTC	CASSATGPNGYTF
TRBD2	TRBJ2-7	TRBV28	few	TGTGCCAGCAGTTTAACTAGCGGGAGGCTCTACGAGCAGTACTTC	CASSLTSGRLYEQYF
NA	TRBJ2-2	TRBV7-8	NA	TGTGCCAGCAGCCAATCCACCGGGGAGCTGTTTTTT	CASSQSTGELFF
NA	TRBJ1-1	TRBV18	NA	TGTGCCAGCTCACAGGGCCGAGACACTGAAGCTTTCTTT	CASSQGRDTEAFF
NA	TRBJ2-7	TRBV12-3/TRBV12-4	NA	TGTGCCAGCAATTCTTACCTTGGAAACGAGCAGTACTTC	CASNSYLGNEQYF
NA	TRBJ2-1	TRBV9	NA	TGTGCCAGCAGCGTCGGGGGAGGATCCTACAATGAGCAGTTCTTC	CASSVGGGSYNEQFF
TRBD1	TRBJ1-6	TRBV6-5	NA	TGTGCCAGCAGGTCCCGACAGGGGCTTAATTCACCCCTCCACTTT	CASRSRQGLNSPLHF
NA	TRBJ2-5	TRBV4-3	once	TGCGCCAGCAGCCAAGATCTCCTCGGGGTAGGACAAGAGACCCAGTACTTC	CASSQDLLGVGQETQYF
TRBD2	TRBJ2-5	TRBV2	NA	TGTGCCAGCAGCGGACTAGCGGGAGACGGAGAGACCCAGTACTTC	CASSGLAGDGETQYF
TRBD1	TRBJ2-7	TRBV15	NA	TGTGCCACCAGCAGAGGGACAGGGAGCTCCTACGAGCAGTACTTC	CATSRGTGSSYEQYF
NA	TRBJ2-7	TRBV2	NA	TGTGCCAGCAGTGAAGCAGACGCGAAGTGGGCCTTAGACTTC	CASSEADAKWALDF
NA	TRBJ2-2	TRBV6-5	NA	TGTGCCAGCAGATATGATTCAACAGGCACCGGGGAGCTGTTTTTT	CASRYDSTGTGELFF
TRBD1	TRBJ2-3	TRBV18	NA	TGTGCCAGCTCACCACTGGTGCAGGGGGCGCGGAGCACAGATACGCAGTATTTT	CASSPLVQGARSTDTQYF
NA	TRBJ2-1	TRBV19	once	TGTGCCAGTAGTATAGCCAGACAGGAGCAGTTCTTC	CASSIARQEQFF
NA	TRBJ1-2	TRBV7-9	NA	TGTGCCAGCAGCTTAGCCTGGAGGGGCGGCGGCTACACCTTC	CASSLAWRGGGYTF
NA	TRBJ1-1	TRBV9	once	TGTGCCAGCAGCGTAGCTGTCGGGACTGGCGAAGCTTTCTTT	CASSVAVGTGEAFF
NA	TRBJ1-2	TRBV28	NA	TGTGCCAGCAGTTCCCACATAGGGAGCGGCTACACCTTC	CASSSHIGSGYTF
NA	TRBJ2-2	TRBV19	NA	TGTGCCAGTAGGTTCGCCTCAGGAAACACCGGGGAGCTGTTTTTT	CASRFASGNTGELFF
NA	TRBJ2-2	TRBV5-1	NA	TGCGCCAGCAGCTTGGATGCCCTAGGACGTACCGGGGAGCTGTTTTTT	CASSLDALGRTGELFF
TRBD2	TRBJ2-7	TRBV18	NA	TGTGCCAGCTCACCACCGCCTAGCGGGAGGGCCCAGCAGTACTTC	CASSPPPSGRAQQYF
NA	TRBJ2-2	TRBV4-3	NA	TGCGCCAGCAGCCAGATTCCGATGGGCGGGGAACTGTTTTTT	CASSQIPMGGELFF
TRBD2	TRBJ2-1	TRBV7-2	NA	TGTGCCAGCAGCTCGGGGGGGCCTGCCAATGAGCAGTTCTTC	CASSSGGPANEQFF
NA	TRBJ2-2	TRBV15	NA	TGTGCCACCAGCAGAGACCCCCGAGACACCGGGGAGCTGTTTTTT	CATSRDPRDTGELFF
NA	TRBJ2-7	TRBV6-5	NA	TGTGCCAGCAGTTATCGGGGGTCAAGCGAGCAGTACTTC	CASSYRGSSEQYF
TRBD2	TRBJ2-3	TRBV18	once	TGTGCCAGCTCGGGCTTCCTAGCGGACACAGATACGCAGTATTTT	CASSGFLADTDTQYF
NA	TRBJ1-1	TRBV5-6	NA	TGTGCCAGCAGCAACATCCGTGGGGACACTGAAGCTTTCTTT	CASSNIRGDTEAFF
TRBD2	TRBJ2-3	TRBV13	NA	TGTGCCAGCAGCTCCCGGGAGACTAGCGGGAAAAAAGATACGCAGTATTTT	CASSSRETSGKKDTQYF
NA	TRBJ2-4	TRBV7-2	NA	TGTGCCAGCAGCTTAGATCCAGGGGACCCATACAAAAACATTCAGTACTTC	CASSLDPGDPYKNIQYF
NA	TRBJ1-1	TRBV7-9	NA	TGTGCCAGCAGCCTGGAAACGGGGCTGAACACTGAAGCTTTCTTT	CASSLETGLNTEAFF
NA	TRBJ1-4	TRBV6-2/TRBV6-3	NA	TGTGCCAGCAGTTACCGCGGAATGGATGAAAAACTGTTTTTT	CASSYRGMDEKLFF
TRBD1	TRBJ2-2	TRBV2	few	TGTGCCAGCAGTTGGGACAGCGGGGAGCTGTTTTTT	CASSWDSGELFF
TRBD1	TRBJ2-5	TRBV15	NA	TGTGCCACCAGCAGGGCGGCGACAGGGGGCCTGGAGACCCAGTACTTC	CATSRAATGGLETQYF
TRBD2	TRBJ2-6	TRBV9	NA	TGTGCCAGCAGCTCCACCGCGGGGGGCTCTGGGGCCAACGTCCTGACTTTC	CASSSTAGGSGANVLTF
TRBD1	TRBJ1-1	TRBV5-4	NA	TGTGCCAGCAGCAAGGACCGGGACAGGGCGAACACTGAAGCTTTCTTT	CASSKDRDRANTEAFF
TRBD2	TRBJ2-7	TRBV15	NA	TGTGCCACCAGCAGCACCGCGGGGGGGGCCTACGAGCAGTACTTC	CATSSTAGGAYEQYF
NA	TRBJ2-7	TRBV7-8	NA	TGTGCCAGCAGCGTACTACCGGGACCGATCTACGAGCAGTACTTC	CASSVLPGPIYEQYF
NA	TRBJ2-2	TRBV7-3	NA	TGTGCCAGCAGCCGGAGGGGAAACACCGGGGAGCTGTTTTTT	CASSRRGNTGELFF
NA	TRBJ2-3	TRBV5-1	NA	TGCGCCAGCAGCCCCGAGAGAGGGGAGCAGTATTTT	CASSPERGEQYF
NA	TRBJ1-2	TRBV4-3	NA	TGCGCCAGCAGCCCAACCACGGGGGCAAAAGACTATGGCTACACCTTC	CASSPTTGAKDYGYTF